One sample yielded the 19 T cell receptor beta chains listed below, sequenced in a study of blood T cell repertoires in COVID-19 (dated by TCRdb to 2018 to 2021). Library preparation employed the immunoSEQ multiplex PCR assay. TCRdb provides this immuneACCESS table in a form limited to in-frame rearrangements. Some clones are lacking; in checked studies, under half of them reflect an unresolved V gene, and why the rest are absent is not known. For this sample the table gives about 120,000 clones, of which roughly four fifths were detected only once. The top ten clones comprise around 10% of the sample. Sample: peripheral blood. Receptors were obtained from a human donor in a cohort sampled during active COVID-19.

This chain links TRBV5-1 with TRBJ2-3; 9 bases fit TRBD2. Trimming cost V 4 bases and J 6 bases; bases outside gene matches: 12. Germline CDR1 and CDR2: SGHRS and YFSETQ. The CDR3 sequence is 16 residues long. The CDR3 nucleotides read TGCGCCAGCAGCCCCAGACCACTAGCGGGCGGGGATACGCAGTATTTT. Residues: CASSPRPLAGGDTQYF. Supplemented by reference TRBV5-1 and TRBJ2-3, the full variable domain reads KAGVTQTPRYLIKTRGQQVTLSCSPISGHRSVSWYQQTPGQGLQFLFEYFSETQRNKGNFPGRFSGRQFSNSRSEMNVSTLELGDSALYLCASSPRPLAGGDTQYFGPGTRLTVL.

The chain carries TRBV9 and TRBJ1-3; D is perhaps TRBD1 (6 bases). The V end lost 0 bases, the J end lost 2 bases, and 12 bases lay between the germline ends. This CDR3 is built from 16 residues. Looked up from germline, CDR1 is SGDLS and CDR2 is YYNGEE. CDR3 coding DNA: TGTGCCAGCAGCGTAGTAGGGCAGGGGCCTGGAAACACCATATATTTT. Translation: CASSVVGQGPGNTIYF.

This clone was counted between two and nine times. The chain links TRBV5-6 to TRBJ2-3; possible D gene TRBD2, 5 bases. Trimming took 2 bases from V and 6 from J, leaving 16 bases between them. The CDR3 length is 15 residues. Germline loops: CDR1 SGHDT, CDR2 YYEEEE. Written as DNA, the CDR3 is TGTGCCAGCAGCTTATCTCAAGGAGGTGGCGATACGCAGTATTTT. It yields the protein CASSLSQGGGDTQYF.

This chain joins TRBV10-1 and TRBJ1-2, with D perhaps matching TRBD1 (5 bases). The V end lost 1 base, the J end lost 2 bases, and 26 bases lay between the germline ends. The CDR3 consists of 20 residues. CDR1 and CDR2 (germline): WNHNN, SYGVQD (reference sequence). The CDR3 reads CASSEYRLGGVTRGNYGYTF. The CDR3 DNA reads TGCGCCAGCAGTGAGTACCGATTGGGAGGGGTGACGAGGGGAAACTATGGCTACACCTTC.

This clone was observed a handful of times. This sequence joins TRBV7-8 and TRBJ2-3; D perhaps matches TRBD2 (5 bases). Trimming stripped 5 bases from V and 5 bases from J, with 8 bases between. The length of the CDR3 is 12 residues. Per germline, CDR1 SGHVS and CDR2 FQNEAQ. The CDR3 is CASSRGQDTQYF. In nucleotides, the CDR3 is TGTGCCAGCAGCCGAGGGCAAGATACGCAGTATTTT. Full variable domain (rest looked up from reference TRBV7-8 and TRBJ2-3): GAGVSQSPRYKVAKRGQDVALRCDPISGHVSLFWYQQALGQGPEFLTYFQNEAQLDKSGLPSDRFFAERPEGSVSTLKIQRTQQEDSAVYLCASSRGQDTQYFGPGTRLTVL.

The chain couples TRBV7-2 to TRBJ2-5; TRBD2 aligns across 16 bases. This CDR3 spans 16 amino acids. Germline-derived CDR1 and CDR2 are SGHTA and FQGNSA. The V segment lost 7 bases and the J segment 4 bases; nucleotides outside the gene matches: 6. The CDR3 loop reads CASTPGLAGGRETQYF. CDR3 DNA: TGTGCCAGCACCCCGGGACTAGCGGGGGGGCGAGAGACCCAGTACTTC.

The chain is built from TRBV6-5 and TRBJ2-5; D is perhaps TRBD1 (5 bases). Deletions cut 0 bases from V and 2 bases from J, with 13 bases between. CDR3 length equals 16 residues. CDR1 MNHEY and CDR2 SVGAGI come from the germline V gene. CDR3 in amino acids: CASSYSKFQGQETQYF. CDR3 sequence (DNA): TGTGCCAGCAGTTACTCGAAGTTCCAGGGTCAAGAGACCCAGTACTTC.

The CDR3 reads CASSWGQGLEAFF. The CDR3, as DNA: TGTGCCAGCAGCTGGGGACAGGGCCTTGAAGCTTTCTTT. This rearrangement joins TRBV11-2 to TRBJ1-1; 9 nucleotides agree with TRBD1. The V gene end was trimmed by 4 bases and the J gene end by 7 bases; junction bases not matched to a gene: 4. The CDR3 loop spans 13 amino acids. Germline V lookup: CDR1 SGHAT, CDR2 FQNNGV.

The chain combines TRBV18 with TRBJ2-2, with a tentative D call TRBD1 (5 bases). V was shortened by 6 bases and J by 4 bases, with 21 bases between the two germline ends. The germline V gene has CDR1 KGHSH and CDR2 LQKENI. The CDR3 runs to 17 residues. CDR3 sequence (DNA): TGTGCCAGCTCGCTGCAGGGTGGGTCCTCAGCCACCGGGGAGCTGTTTTTT. It codes for CASSLQGGSSATGELFF.

This chain links TRBV5-1 with TRBJ2-6, with TRBD1 matching 9 bases. This CDR3 region has 15 residues. CDR1 is SGHRS and CDR2 is YFSETQ in the germline V gene. The V and J ends lost 4 bases and 6 bases, in that order; junction bases with no gene match: 5. The CDR3 sequence: CASSDIQGAANVLTF. The CDR3 nucleotides read TGCGCCAGCAGCGATATACAGGGGGCGGCCAACGTCCTGACTTTC.

This chain links TRBV7-2 with TRBJ2-7, with D perhaps matching TRBD2 (5 bases). The CDR3 length is 13 residues. Germline CDR1 SGHTA, CDR2 FQGNSA. V was clipped by 7 bases and J by 2 bases, with 12 bases between them. This chain's CDR3 is CASNADGTYEQYF. In DNA form, the CDR3 reads TGTGCCAGCAACGCTGACGGGACCTACGAGCAGTACTTC.

The V call is TRBV6-6, the J call TRBJ2-7; 9 nucleotides match TRBD1. Germline V gives CDR1 MNHNY, CDR2 SVGAGI (reference sequence). There are 14 residues in the CDR3. With 4 bases clipped from V and 5 bases from J, the junction kept 6 bases outside the gene matches. As DNA, the CDR3 is TGTGCCAGCAGTTTCTTGTGGACAGGGGACGAGCAGTACTTC. It is translated as CASSFLWTGDEQYF.

The chain uses TRBV5-6 and TRBJ2-5; 7 bases map to TRBD2. Germline loops: CDR1 SGHDT, CDR2 YYEEEE. This CDR3 is 15 amino acids long. Trimming removed 2 bases from V and 7 bases from J; junction bases left unmatched: 11. This CDR3 reads CASSFGLTSLVTQYF. In nucleotides, the CDR3 is TGTGCCAGCAGCTTTGGACTGACTAGCTTGGTGACCCAGTACTTC.

The chain uses TRBV3-1 (or the pseudogene TRBV3-2) and TRBJ1-6; D not certain. The CDR3 has 12 amino acids. Per germline, CDR1 LGHDT and CDR2 YNNKEL (reference sequence). The germline V and J ends were trimmed by 4 bases and 14 bases, with 12 bases remaining between them. The CDR3 sequence: CASSLAQAALHF. The CDR3 DNA sequence: TGTGCCAGCAGCCTGGCCCAGGCAGCCCTCCACTTT.

J is TRBJ1-4 and V is TRBV7-9; D is perhaps TRBD1 (6 bases). The CDR3 is made up of 14 amino acids. Germline V CDR1 and CDR2: SEHNR, FQNEAQ (reference sequence). V lost 6 bases, J lost 10 bases, and 18 bases lay in between. The CDR3 sequence: CASRIEGDRGKLFF. The CDR3 DNA reads as TGTGCCAGCAGGATAGAGGGGGACCGTGGAAAACTGTTTTTT.

This clone came up a few times. The rearrangement links TRBV24-1 to TRBJ2-1, with 7 bases aligning to TRBD1. Looked up from germline, CDR1 is KGHDR and CDR2 is SFDVKD. This CDR3 region has 13 residues. With V trimmed by 6 bases and J by 6 bases, 4 bases remained unmatched. CDR3 DNA: TGTGCCACCAGTCGGGCAGGGGGCAATGAGCAGTTCTTC. Amino acids: CATSRAGGNEQFF.

The chain recombines TRBV5-8 with TRBJ2-5, with 10 bases matching TRBD1. V shed 5 bases, J shed 2 bases, and the junction held 6 bases outside the gene matches. Germline lookup yields CDR1 SGHTS and CDR2 YDEGEE. The CDR3 loop spans 15 amino acids. CDR3 nucleotides: TGTGCCAGCAGTAAAGACAGGGGGCTTCAAGAGACCCAGTACTTC. Translation gives CASSKDRGLQETQYF.

This chain joins TRBV6-5 and TRBJ2-3, with D possibly TRBD1 on 6 matching bases. This CDR3 is built from 15 residues. The V gene's germline CDR1 is MNHEY and CDR2 SVGAGI. With 8 bases removed from V and 0 bases from J, the gap between germline ends came to 15 bases. The CDR3 region has the DNA TGTGCCAGCCGGGACATCAAAGCTAGCACAGATACGCAGTATTTT. It translates to CASRDIKASTDTQYF.

The chain couples TRBV9 to TRBJ1-3; TRBD1 might be the D (5 bases). Germline V CDR1 and CDR2: SGDLS, YYNGEE. This CDR3 spans 12 amino acids. Trimming left V 5 bases short and J 4 bases short, with 7 bases between. Here the CDR3 reads CASSDSGNTIYF. The CDR3 DNA reads TGTGCCAGCAGTGACAGCGGAAACACCATATATTTT.